A single sample is the source of the 5 T cell receptor beta chains below, sequenced in a study of T cells in Graves' hyperthyroidism and ophthalmopathy. Regions amplified from RNA transcripts were the TCR beta CDR3 regions. The primer set for the first-round RT-PCR of the TCR CDR3 was HTBI. TCRdb re-derived calls from the multiplex PCR reads in MiXCR, one entry per CDR3 protein. The sample holds some 800,000 distinct CDR3 sequences; over 35% are singletons and the top ten take approximately 8.7%. Input material: blood. The receptors stem from a man younger than 35 with Graves' hyperthyroidism.

About this clonotype: Given a much more abundant clone one base away, this may be a read error. The chain carries TRBV12-3 or TRBV12-4 and TRBJ2-7, with 8 nucleotides matching TRBD1. There are 15 residues in the CDR3. DNA for the CDR3: TGTGCCATCAGTGAGCCGGGACAGGATTATCGAGAGCAGTACTTC. Its translation is CAISEPGQDYREQYF.

The chain uses TRBV7-2 and TRBJ1-1; D is unclear. V dropped 5 bases and J dropped 6 bases, with 13 bases sitting between them. Germline V gene sequence: CDR1 SGHTA, CDR2 FQGNSA. The CDR3 totals 13 residues. The CDR3 region is CASSPSKVAEAFF. The CDR3 DNA is TGTGCCAGCAGCCCGTCGAAGGTCGCTGAAGCTTTCTTT.

The CDR3 is CAVTGPGYEQYF. In DNA, the CDR3 is TGTGCCGTCACAGGGCCGGGTTACGAGCAGTACTTC. The chain recombines TRBV5-4 with TRBJ2-7; possible D gene TRBD1, 6 bases. This CDR3 contains 12 residues. Germline CDR1 SGHNT, CDR2 YYREEE (reference sequence). The V gene lost 10 bases and the J gene lost 4 bases, with 15 bases spanning the gap.

This clonotype was seen ten or more times. V gene TRBV12-3 or TRBV12-4 combines with J gene TRBJ1-1, with a tentative D call TRBD1 (6 bases). The CDR3 is made up of 13 amino acids. V was clipped by 5 bases and J by 3 bases, with 10 bases between them. The CDR3 loop is CASSLHRDTEAFF. The CDR3 DNA reads as TGTGCCAGCAGTCTCCACAGGGACACTGAAGCTTTCTTT.

This chain links TRBV5-1 with TRBJ2-2; unclear D gene. Per the germline V gene, CDR1 is SGHRS and CDR2 is YFSETQ. CDR3 length: 14 residues. V gave up 3 bases and J gave up 6 bases, with 12 bases separating them. CDR3 residues: CASSSPAVPGELFF. The CDR3 nucleotides read TGCGCCAGCAGCTCCCCCGCGGTCCCCGGGGAGCTGTTTTTT. The entire variable domain, with the rest obtained from reference TRBV5-1 and TRBJ2-2, is as follows: KAGVTQTPRYLIKTRGQQVTLSCSPISGHRSVSWYQQTPGQGLQFLFEYFSETQRNKGNFPGRFSGRQFSNSRSEMNVSTLELGDSALYLCASSSPAVPGELFFGEGSRLTVL.